Following are 4 T cell receptor beta chains from one sample sequenced in a study of T cell repertoires in cytomegalovirus infection (dated by TCRdb to the late 2010s). Sample treatment or condition, as interpreted from the label and publication: in vitro stimulation with specific CMV peptide epitopes to enrich CMV-specific T cells. These reads were obtained on an Illumina HiSeq 1500. Using fastp at Q25 and MiXCR, TCRdb reprocessed the public reads and kept productive beta chains. A single entry per CDR3 protein holds the most common genes and DNA from its merged rows. This sample has some 800,000 distinct CDR3 sequences in its table, and approximately 32% of those were observed once. The leading ten clones occupy 12% of the sample. Their recognized antigens are unknown. The sequences come from cultured CD8+ T cells from PBMCs, collected from culture after CMV antigen stimulation. The receptors come from a human donor in good health (CMV status not recorded). Some clones in this sample may be carry-over from other donors' samples.

The chain couples TRBV6-5 to TRBJ2-3; 10 positions agree with TRBD2. The CDR3 loop spans 15 amino acids. Germline V gene lookup returns CDR1 MNHEY and CDR2 SVGAGI. With 0 bases clipped from V and 5 bases from J, the junction kept 2 bases outside the gene matches. CDR3 loop: CASSYSGLAIDTQYF. CDR3 coding DNA: TGTGCCAGCAGTTACTCGGGACTAGCGATAGATACGCAGTATTTT.

The J gene is TRBJ1-5, the V gene TRBV7-9; 7 bases align to TRBD1. With V trimmed by 5 bases and J by 1 base, 8 bases remained unmatched. Germline CDR1 is SEHNR and CDR2 is FQNEAQ (reference sequence). CDR3 length: 16 amino acids. The CDR3 loop is CASSQQQGGSNQPQHF. CDR3 DNA: TGTGCCAGCAGCCAACAGCAGGGGGGGAGCAATCAGCCCCAGCATTTT.

Worth noting for this clonotype: Relative to the germline gene, one junction end is altered; a read error may explain this. The chain carries TRBV4-1 and TRBJ1-2; unclear D gene. Germline V gene lookup returns CDR1 MGHRA and CDR2 YSYEKL. The CDR3 length is 12 residues. This chain's CDR3 is CASSQEDGGYTF. The CDR3 nucleotides are TGTGCCAGCAGCCAAGAAGATGGAGGCTACACCTTC.

Ten or more counts support this clonotype. The V call is TRBV7-9, the J call TRBJ1-2, with TRBD1 identical over 7 bases. V lost 4 bases to trimming and J lost 6 bases; unmatched junction nucleotides: 5. This CDR3 contains 13 residues. In germline, CDR1 is SEHNR, CDR2 FQNEAQ (reference sequence). The CDR3 here is CASSSDRDNGYTF. The CDR3 DNA sequence: TGTGCCAGCAGCTCCGACAGGGATAATGGCTACACCTTC.